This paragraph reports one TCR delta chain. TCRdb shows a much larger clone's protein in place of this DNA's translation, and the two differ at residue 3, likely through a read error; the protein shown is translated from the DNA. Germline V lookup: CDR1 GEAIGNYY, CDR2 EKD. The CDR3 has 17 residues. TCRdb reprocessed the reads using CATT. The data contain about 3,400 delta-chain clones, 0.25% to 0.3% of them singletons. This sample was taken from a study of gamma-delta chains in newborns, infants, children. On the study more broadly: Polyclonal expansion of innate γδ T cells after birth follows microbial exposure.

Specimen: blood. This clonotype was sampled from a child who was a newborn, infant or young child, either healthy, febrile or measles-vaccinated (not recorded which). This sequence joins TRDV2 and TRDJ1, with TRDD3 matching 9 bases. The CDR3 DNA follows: TGTGCCTATGACACCGTTAGGGGATACGAGTACACCGATAAACTCATCTTT. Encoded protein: CAYDTVRGYEYTDKLIF.